A selection of T cell receptor beta chains follows, all from one sample in a study of blood T cell repertoires in COVID-19. Measured with immunoSEQ multiplex PCR; TCRdb has only the in-frame clones, and not every one. Here the sample spans under 500,000 clones, around nine tenths being singletons. The sample comprised PBMCs or T cells enriched from blood (not recorded which). Receptor source: a woman under 30 with acute COVID-19. CDR3s include the opening cysteine and the closing phenylalanine or tryptophan. The D gene is left open where the match is weak. The size field is filled for only some rows; it gives once, few, many or a size class.

TRBJ1-1 TRBV7-9 once NA TGTGCCAGCAGCTTAGCCAGGGTGGCTGAAGCTTTCTTT CASSLARVAEAFF
TRBJ1-1 TRBV2 few NA TGTGCCTCCTACAGGAACACTGAAGCTTTCTTT CASYRNTEAFF
TRBJ2-3 TRBV7-9 NA NA TGTGCCAGCAGCCTACAGGGTTCGACAGGCCCAGATACGCAGTATTTT CASSLQGSTGPDTQYF
TRBJ1-2 TRBV19 NA NA TGTGCCAGTAGTGCCACGCGCACCGGCTATGGCTACACCTTC CASSATRTGYGYTF
TRBJ2-3 TRBV30 NA NA TGTGCCTGGAGCCAGTCAGATACGCAGTATTTT CAWSQSDTQYF
TRBJ1-6 TRBV5-1 NA TRBD1 TGCGCCAGCAGCTGGACAGGGTTATCCTCCTATAATTCACCCCTCCACTTT CASSWTGLSSYNSPLHF
TRBJ2-2 TRBV5-4 NA TRBD2 TGTGCCAGCAGCCCCCGACTAGCGGGGGGGTTCTCCGGGGAGCTGTTTTTT CASSPRLAGGFSGELFF
TRBJ1-5 TRBV19 NA TRBD1 TGTGCCAGTAGTGCCGGGACAGGGGAACGGCAGCCCCAGCATTTT CASSAGTGERQPQHF
TRBJ1-1 TRBV9 once NA TGTGCCAGCAGCACACCAGGGGAGACTGAAGCTTTCTTT CASSTPGETEAFF
TRBJ2-4 TRBV28 NA TRBD1 TGTGCCAGCAGTTTATACGGACAGGGGATAGGCATTCAGTACTTC CASSLYGQGIGIQYF